This T cell receptor (beta chain) was captured in a study of blood T cell repertoires in COVID-19. In the study overall: Specimens from acute and convalescent COVID-19 originated in the United States, Italy and Spain.

The CDR3 sequence is 15 residues long. The J segment lost 6 bases and the V segment lost 5 bases, leaving 5 bases of the junction unmatched. Germline CDR1 MDHEN, CDR2 SYDVKM. Produced via immunoSEQ multiplex PCR; TCRdb's table is partial and in-frame only. Altogether approximately 150,000 clones are present, approximately 84% being singletons, with the ten largest covering about 2.6%. There are a few counts of this clone. The sequence derives from a human donor with acute or convalescent COVID-19. The donor label of this sample is uncertain. The gene calls are TRBV28 and TRBJ2-5; the match to TRBD2 covers 14 bases. Specimen: peripheral blood. CDR3 nucleotide sequence: TGTGCCAGCAGTACCGGGACTAGCGGGGGTCAGACCCAGTACTTC. Amino acids: CASSTGTSGGQTQYF.